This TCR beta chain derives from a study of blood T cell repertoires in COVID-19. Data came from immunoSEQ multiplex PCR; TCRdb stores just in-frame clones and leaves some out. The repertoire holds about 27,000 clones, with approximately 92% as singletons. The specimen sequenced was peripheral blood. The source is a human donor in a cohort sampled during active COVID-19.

The CDR3, as DNA: TGTGCCAGCAGCTCTGGGACAGGGACTCAGCCCCAGCATTTT. Protein product: CASSSGTGTQPQHF. The chain combines TRBV7-9 with TRBJ1-5, with 9 positions matching TRBD1. The CDR3 has 14 residues. Germline V CDR1 and CDR2: SEHNR, FQNEAQ (reference sequence). J lost 6 bases, V lost 4 bases, and 4 bases had no gene match. The complete variable domain, with remaining parts taken from reference TRBV7-9 and TRBJ1-5, reads DTGVSQNPRHKITKRGQNVTFRCDPISEHNRLYWYRQTLGQGPEFLTYFQNEAQLEKSRLLSDRFSAERPKGSFSTLEIQRTEQGDSAMYLCASSSGTGTQPQHFGDGTRLSIL.